The rows below give T cell receptor beta chains drawn from one sample of a study of blood T cells in healthy people across ages. Each CDR3 protein is one row after TCRdb ran MiXCR on the 5' RACE reads. The repertoire has about 640,000 distinct CDR3 sequences, approximately 30% of them found once; the top ten carry about 15%. Specimen: blood. These receptors were obtained from a woman over 75 in good health. CDR3s include the opening cysteine and the closing phenylalanine or tryptophan. D genes are given only for firm matches. For some rows the clone size is stated as once, few or many, or as a class when expanded; others skip it.

TRBJ2-7	many	TRBV3-1	15	NA	CASSQAPGVTYEQYF	TGTGCCAGCAGCCAAGCTCCAGGCGTAACCTACGAGCAGTACTTC
TRBJ2-1	NA	TRBV9	16	TRBD2	CASSTRTSGGAVGQFF	TGTGCCAGCAGCACTAGGACTAGCGGGGGGGCGGTTGGGCAGTTCTTC
TRBJ2-6	many	TRBV5-8	17	NA	CASSLWQPSSGANVLTF	TGTGCCAGCAGCTTGTGGCAACCCAGCTCTGGGGCCAACGTCCTGACTTTC
TRBJ1-2	many	TRBV6-5	14	TRBD1	CASSRGQLLYGYTF	TGTGCCAGCAGTAGGGGACAGCTCCTCTATGGCTACACCTTC
TRBJ2-3	few	TRBV2	17	TRBD2	CASSETSGGPFTDTQYF	TGTGCCAGCAGTGAAACTAGCGGGGGGCCTTTCACAGATACGCAGTATTTT
TRBJ1-1	many	TRBV29-1	11	NA	CSVEANTEAFF	TGCAGCGTTGAAGCGAACACTGAAGCTTTCTTT
TRBJ1-6	NA	TRBV6-5	15	NA	CASSYWGGSTLPLHF	TGTGCCAGCAGTTACTGGGGAGGGTCTACTTTACCCCTCCACTTT
TRBJ2-2	few	TRBV3-1	15	NA	CASSRGRTNTGELFF	TGTGCCAGCAGCCGGGGACGGACGAACACCGGGGAGCTGTTTTTT
TRBJ2-4	many	TRBV20-1	13	TRBD1	CSAARQGNSIQYF	TGCAGTGCCGCCAGACAGGGGAATAGCATTCAGTACTTC
TRBJ2-5	NA	TRBV7-2	13	NA	CASSSGLSETQYF	TGTGCCAGCAGCTCCGGACTATCGGAGACCCAGTACTTC
TRBJ1-4	many	TRBV9	17	NA	CASSKEGRADRGEKLFF	TGTGCCAGCAGCAAGGAGGGCAGGGCCGATCGGGGCGAAAAACTGTTTTTT
TRBJ2-3	many	TRBV5-6	16	NA	CASSFLLRGSTDTQYF	TGTGCCAGCAGCTTTCTCTTGCGGGGAAGCACAGATACGCAGTATTTT
TRBJ2-6	many	TRBV27	18	TRBD1	CASSPRKGAYSGANVLTF	TGTGCCAGCAGTCCTCGGAAGGGGGCATACTCTGGGGCCAACGTCCTGACTTTC
TRBJ2-7	many	TRBV6-1	19	TRBD2	CASSEVSSGLAGGPYEQYF	TGTGCCAGCAGTGAAGTATCTTCGGGACTAGCGGGGGGACCCTACGAGCAGTACTTC
TRBJ2-1	NA	TRBV7-2	14	NA	CASSPQVAVNEQFF	TGTGCCAGCAGCCCCCAGGTAGCGGTCAATGAGCAGTTCTTC
TRBJ1-2	NA	TRBV9	17	TRBD1	CASSDQIPTGEDDGYTF	TGTGCTAGCAGCGACCAAATTCCGACAGGGGAGGACGACGGCTACACCTTC
TRBJ1-2	many	TRBV20-1	13	NA	CSVSQGLGYGYTF	TGCAGTGTATCCCAGGGGCTGGGGTATGGCTACACCTTC
TRBJ2-7	NA	TRBV20-1	13	NA	CSAWAPTSGEQYF	TGCAGTGCTTGGGCCCCCACCTCTGGCGAGCAGTACTTC
TRBJ1-1	NA	TRBV20-1	15	NA	CSARGRAGLNTEAFF	TGCAGTGCTAGAGGTAGGGCAGGCTTGAACACTGAAGCTTTCTTT
TRBJ2-5	many	TRBV20-1	12	NA	CSARGQLETQYF	TGCAGTGCAAGAGGACAGTTAGAGACCCAGTACTTC
TRBJ2-1	many	TRBV15	13	NA	CATSNDPAREQFF	TGTGCCACCAGCAACGACCCCGCTCGTGAGCAGTTCTTC
TRBJ2-3	NA	TRBV12-3/TRBV12-4	14	NA	CASIPDRTTDTQYF	TGTGCCAGCATTCCGGACAGAACCACAGATACGCAGTATTTT
TRBJ2-6	many	TRBV29-1	14	NA	CSVPGNSGANVLTF	TGCAGCGTCCCAGGGAACTCTGGGGCCAACGTCCTGACTTTC
TRBJ1-1	NA	TRBV7-8	13	TRBD1	CASSLAGTAEAFF	TGTGCCAGCAGCTTAGCTGGGACAGCTGAAGCTTTCTTT
TRBJ2-6	many	TRBV4-2	15	TRBD1	CASSHSWTGANVLTF	TGTGCCAGCAGCCACTCATGGACAGGAGCCAACGTCCTGACTTTC
TRBJ1-4	once	TRBV28	14	NA	CASSLEGGGEKLFF	TGTGCCAGCAGTTTGGAAGGGGGGGGTGAAAAACTGTTTTTT
TRBJ1-5	many	TRBV25-1	15	TRBD1	CASSPPGGDNQPQHF	TGTGCCAGCAGCCCCCCAGGGGGGGACAATCAGCCCCAGCATTTT
TRBJ2-3	many	TRBV3-1	15	NA	CASSQDRGGEDTQYF	TGTGCCAGCAGCCAAGATAGGGGCGGGGAAGATACGCAGTATTTT
TRBJ1-2	NA	TRBV20-1	16	NA	CSARDLARGLSYGYTF	TGCAGTGCTAGAGATCTGGCACGGGGGCTGAGCTATGGCTACACCTTC
TRBJ2-1	once	TRBV29-1	14	TRBD2	CSVTGLAGGNEQFF	TGCAGCGTGACAGGACTAGCGGGGGGAAATGAGCAGTTCTTC
TRBJ1-1	many	TRBV5-1	11	NA	CASREDTEAFF	TGCGCCAGCAGGGAGGACACTGAAGCTTTCTTT
TRBJ1-6	NA	TRBV12-5	14	TRBD1	CASGPGTGLTPLHF	TGTGCTAGTGGCCCAGGGACAGGGTTGACACCCCTCCACTTT
TRBJ1-5	NA	TRBV3-1	14	NA	CASSQIPGGQPQHF	TGTGCCAGCAGCCAAATCCCAGGCGGTCAGCCCCAGCATTTT
TRBJ2-6	NA	TRBV2	17	NA	CASSGGQGLAGANVLTF	TGTGCCAGCAGTGGGGGGCAGGGTCTTGCTGGGGCCAACGTCCTGACTTTC
TRBJ2-7	NA	TRBV18	14	NA	CASSPREGAYEQYF	TGTGCCAGCTCACCACGGGAGGGGGCCTACGAGCAGTACTTC
TRBJ2-5	NA	TRBV20-1	12	NA	CSARGTNNEQYF	TGCAGTGCTAGAGGTACGAACAATGAGCAGTACTTC
TRBJ2-3	many	TRBV20-1	14	TRBD2	CASGGEVGTDTQYF	TGTGCTAGCGGGGGGGAAGTCGGCACAGATACGCAGTATTTT
TRBJ2-1	many	TRBV7-2	15	NA	CASSLALTRGNEQFF	TGTGCCAGCAGCTTAGCCCTGACTAGGGGCAATGAGCAGTTCTTC
TRBJ2-6	few	TRBV29-1	18	NA	CSVEARPGSRSGANVPTF	TGCAGCGTTGAAGCTCGGCCCGGCAGTCGCTCTGGGGCCAACGTCCCGACTTTC
TRBJ2-1	many	TRBV7-3	16	TRBD2	CASSLEASGGANEQFF	TGTGCCAGCAGCTTAGAGGCTAGCGGGGGGGCCAATGAGCAGTTCTTC
TRBJ1-1	few	TRBV7-8	13	NA	CASSFTGLTEAFF	TGTGCCAGCAGCTTCACAGGTCTTACTGAAGCTTTCTTT
TRBJ1-2	many	TRBV27	13	NA	CASSPRDNYGYTF	TGTGCCAGCAGTCCCCGGGACAACTATGGCTACACCTTC
TRBJ1-5	NA	TRBV6-2/TRBV6-3	18	TRBD1	CASSPDRGQISSNQPQHF	TGTGCCAGCAGCCCCGACAGGGGGCAGATCAGTAGCAATCAGCCCCAGCATTTT
TRBJ1-1	many	TRBV6-2/TRBV6-3	14	NA	CASSRDFPPLKAFF	TGTGCCAGCAGTCGGGACTTTCCCCCTCTAAAGGCTTTCTTT
TRBJ1-1	NA	TRBV6-5	14	NA	CASIMTLAGTEAFF	TGTGCCAGCATCATGACTCTGGCGGGCACTGAAGCTTTCTTT
TRBJ1-2	few	TRBV5-1	17	TRBD1	CASSLIGTGNRKKGYTF	TGCGCCAGCAGCTTGATTGGGACAGGGAATCGGAAAAAAGGCTACACCTTC
TRBJ2-7	NA	TRBV10-3	13	TRBD2	CAISAGGTYEQYF	TGTGCCATCAGTGCGGGGGGAACCTACGAGCAGTACTTC
TRBJ1-2	many	TRBV10-3	13	NA	CAISAEGYYGYTF	TGTGCCATCAGTGCTGAGGGATACTATGGCTACACCTTC
TRBJ2-1	many	TRBV5-1	13	NA	CASSRPITNEQFF	TGCGCCAGCAGTAGACCTATAACCAATGAGCAGTTCTTC
TRBJ2-4	once	TRBV7-2	16	NA	CASSLEILGSKNIQYF	TGTGCCAGCAGCTTAGAGATTTTGGGATCTAAAAACATTCAGTACTTC